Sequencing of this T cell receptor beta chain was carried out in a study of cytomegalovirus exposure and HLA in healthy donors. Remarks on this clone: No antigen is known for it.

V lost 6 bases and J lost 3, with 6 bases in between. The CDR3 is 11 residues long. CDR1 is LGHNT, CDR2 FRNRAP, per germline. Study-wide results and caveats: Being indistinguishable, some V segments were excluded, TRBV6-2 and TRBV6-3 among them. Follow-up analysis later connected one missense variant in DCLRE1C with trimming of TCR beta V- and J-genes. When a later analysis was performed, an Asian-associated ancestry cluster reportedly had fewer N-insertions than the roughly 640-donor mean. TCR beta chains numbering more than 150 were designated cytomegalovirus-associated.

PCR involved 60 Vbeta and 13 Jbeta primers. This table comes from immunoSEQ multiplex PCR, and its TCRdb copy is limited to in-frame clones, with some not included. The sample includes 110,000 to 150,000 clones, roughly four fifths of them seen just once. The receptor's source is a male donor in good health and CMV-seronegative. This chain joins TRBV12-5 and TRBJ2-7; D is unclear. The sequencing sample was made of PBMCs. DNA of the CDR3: TGTGCTAGTGGCCGAGGCTACGAGCAGTACTTC. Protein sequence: CASGRGYEQYF.